This T cell receptor (beta chain) derives from a study of T cell responses to AZD1222 COVID-19 vaccine. Study findings and constraints: Clonal diversity may have been underestimated, and the donors were mostly white British, with more females than males. It was only 6 or 7 AZD1222 recipients who were seropositive at baseline. As reported, nearly half of all spike-specific TCRs target variant regions that are unmutated.

The germline V gene encodes CDR1 SGHTS and CDR2 YDEGEE. The CDR3 has 19 amino acids. V was shortened by 3 bases and J by 2 bases, with 26 bases between the two germline ends. Measured with immunoSEQ multiplex PCR; TCRdb has only the in-frame clones, and not every one. Among tens of thousands of clones listed, 80% to 90% were seen once. Comments on this clone: Its specificity is unknown.

The chain links TRBV5-8 to TRBJ1-2; D perhaps matches TRBD1 (6 bases). The TCR originated in an adult in good health. The starting material was peripheral blood, obtained on day 0 of AZD1222 vaccination. CDR3 protein: CASSSPWGAGSPRNYGYTF. Written as DNA, the CDR3 is TGTGCCAGCAGCTCCCCCTGGGGGGCAGGGAGCCCCCGAAACTATGGCTACACCTTC. Complete variable domain (other parts from reference TRBV5-8 and TRBJ1-2): EAGVTQSPTHLIKTRGQQATLRCSPISGHTSVYWYQQALGLGLQFLLWYDEGEERNRGNFPPRFSGRQFPNYSSELNVNALELEDSALYLCASSSPWGAGSPRNYGYTFGSGTRLTVV.